This TCR beta chain comes out of a study of T cells in Graves' hyperthyroidism and ophthalmopathy. Germline values: CDR1 KGHSH, CDR2 LQKENI. There are 13 residues in the CDR3. After removal of 6 bases from V and 15 bases from J, the junction contained 12 bases not matched to a gene. Researchers took RNA transcripts and amplified the TCR beta CDR3 regions from them. The HTBI primer set drove a first-round RT-PCR of the TCR CDR3. From the multiplex PCR reads, TCRdb called clonotypes with MiXCR, one entry per CDR3 protein. The data contain some 580,000 distinct CDR3 sequences, roughly 16% of them singletons.

Material: blood. This TCR came from a woman aged 35 to 49 with Graves' ophthalmopathy. The rearrangement links TRBV18 to TRBJ2-1; 9 bases align to TRBD1. The CDR3 is CASSPPTGDRAFF. CDR3 coding DNA: TGTGCCAGCTCGCCTCCTACCGGGGACAGGGCGTTCTTC.